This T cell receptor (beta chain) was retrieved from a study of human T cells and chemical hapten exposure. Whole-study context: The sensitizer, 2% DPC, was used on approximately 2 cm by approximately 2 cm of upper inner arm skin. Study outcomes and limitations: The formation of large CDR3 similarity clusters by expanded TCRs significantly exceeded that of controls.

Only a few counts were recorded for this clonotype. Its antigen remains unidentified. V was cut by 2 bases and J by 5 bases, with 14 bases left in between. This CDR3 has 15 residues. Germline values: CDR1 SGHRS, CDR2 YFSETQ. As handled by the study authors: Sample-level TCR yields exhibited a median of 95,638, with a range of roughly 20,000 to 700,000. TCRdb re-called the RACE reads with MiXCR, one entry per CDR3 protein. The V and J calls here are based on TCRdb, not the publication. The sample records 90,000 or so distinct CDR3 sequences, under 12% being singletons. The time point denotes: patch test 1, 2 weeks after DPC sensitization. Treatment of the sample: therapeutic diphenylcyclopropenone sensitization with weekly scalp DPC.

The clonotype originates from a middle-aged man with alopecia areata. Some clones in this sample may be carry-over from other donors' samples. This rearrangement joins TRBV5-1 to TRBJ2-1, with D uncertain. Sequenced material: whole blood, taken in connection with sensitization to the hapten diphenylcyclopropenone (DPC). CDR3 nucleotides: TGCGCCAGCAGCTTTACGGGCGACCTAAACAATGAGCAGTTCTTC. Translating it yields CASSFTGDLNNEQFF.